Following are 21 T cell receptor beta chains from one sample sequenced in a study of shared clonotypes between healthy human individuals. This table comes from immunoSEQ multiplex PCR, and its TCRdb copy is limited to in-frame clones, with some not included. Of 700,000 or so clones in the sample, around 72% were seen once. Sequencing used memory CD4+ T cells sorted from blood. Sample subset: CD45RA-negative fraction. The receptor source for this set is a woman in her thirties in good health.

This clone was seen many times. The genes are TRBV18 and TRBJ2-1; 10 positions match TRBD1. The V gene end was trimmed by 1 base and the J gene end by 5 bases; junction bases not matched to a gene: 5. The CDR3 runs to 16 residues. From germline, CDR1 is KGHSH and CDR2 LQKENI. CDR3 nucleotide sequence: TGTGCCAGCTCACCACGGACAGGGGGTAAGAACAATGAGCAGTTCTTC. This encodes CASSPRTGGKNNEQFF.

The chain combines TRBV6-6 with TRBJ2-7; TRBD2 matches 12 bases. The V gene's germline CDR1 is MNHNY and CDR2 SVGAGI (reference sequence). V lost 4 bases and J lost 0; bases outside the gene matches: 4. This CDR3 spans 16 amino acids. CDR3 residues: CASSFGLAGNSYEQYF. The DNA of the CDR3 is TGTGCCAGCAGTTTTGGACTAGCGGGGAACTCCTACGAGCAGTACTTC.

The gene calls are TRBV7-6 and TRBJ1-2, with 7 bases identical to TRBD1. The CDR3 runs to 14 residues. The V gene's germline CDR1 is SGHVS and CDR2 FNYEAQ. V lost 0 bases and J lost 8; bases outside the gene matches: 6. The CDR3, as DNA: TGTGCCAGCAGCTTAGCGGCCAGGGGGAAGGGCTACACCTTC. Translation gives CASSLAARGKGYTF.

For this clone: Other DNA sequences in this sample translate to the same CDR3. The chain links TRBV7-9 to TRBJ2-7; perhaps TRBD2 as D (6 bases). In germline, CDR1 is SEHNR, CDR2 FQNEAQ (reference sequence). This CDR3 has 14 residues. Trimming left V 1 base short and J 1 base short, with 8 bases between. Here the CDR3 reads CASSLGAGSYEQYF. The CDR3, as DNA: TGTGCCAGCAGCTTAGGGGCGGGGTCCTACGAGCAGTACTTC.

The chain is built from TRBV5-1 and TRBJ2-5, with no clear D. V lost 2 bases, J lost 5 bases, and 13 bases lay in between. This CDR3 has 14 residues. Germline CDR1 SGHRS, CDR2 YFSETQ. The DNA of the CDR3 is TGCGCCAGCAGCTTTAGTGATCGTGCGGAGACCCAGTACTTC. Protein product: CASSFSDRAETQYF.

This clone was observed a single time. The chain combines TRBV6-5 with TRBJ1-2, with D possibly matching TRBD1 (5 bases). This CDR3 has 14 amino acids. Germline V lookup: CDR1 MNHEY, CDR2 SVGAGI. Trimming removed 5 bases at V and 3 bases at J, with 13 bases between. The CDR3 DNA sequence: TGTGCCAGCAGTCGCCGACAGAACTACTATGGCTACACCTTC. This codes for CASSRRQNYYGYTF.

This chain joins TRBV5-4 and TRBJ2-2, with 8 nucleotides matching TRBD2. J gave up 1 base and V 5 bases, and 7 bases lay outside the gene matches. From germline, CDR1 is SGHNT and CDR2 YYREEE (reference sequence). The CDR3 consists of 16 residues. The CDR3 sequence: CASSPTSGVNTGELFF. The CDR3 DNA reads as TGTGCCAGCAGTCCTACTAGCGGAGTGAACACCGGGGAGCTGTTTTTT. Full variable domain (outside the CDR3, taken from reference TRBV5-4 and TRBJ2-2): ETGVTQSPTHLIKTRGQQVTLRCSSQSGHNTVSWYQQALGQGPQFIFQYYREEENGRGNFPPRFSGLQFPNYSSELNVNALELDDSALYLCASSPTSGVNTGELFFGEGSRLTVL.

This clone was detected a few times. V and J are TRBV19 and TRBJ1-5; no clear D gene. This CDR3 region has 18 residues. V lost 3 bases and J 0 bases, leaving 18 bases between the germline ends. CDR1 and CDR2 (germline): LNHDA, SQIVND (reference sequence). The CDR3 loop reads CASSMDPAALHSNQPQHF. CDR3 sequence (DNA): TGTGCCAGTAGTATGGACCCTGCGGCGCTCCATAGCAATCAGCCCCAGCATTTT. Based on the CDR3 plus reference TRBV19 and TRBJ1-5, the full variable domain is DGGITQSPKYLFRKEGQNVTLSCEQNLNHDAMYWYRQDPGQGLRLIYYSQIVNDFQKGDIAEGYSVSREKKESFPLTVTSAQKNPTAFYLCASSMDPAALHSNQPQHFGDGTRLSIL.

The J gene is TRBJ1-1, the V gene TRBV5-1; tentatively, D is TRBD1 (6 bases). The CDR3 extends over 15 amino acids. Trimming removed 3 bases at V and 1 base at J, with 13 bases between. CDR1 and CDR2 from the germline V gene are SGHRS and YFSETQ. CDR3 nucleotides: TGCGCCAGCAGCTATTCACCGGGACAGAACACTGAAGCTTTCTTT. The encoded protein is CASSYSPGQNTEAFF.

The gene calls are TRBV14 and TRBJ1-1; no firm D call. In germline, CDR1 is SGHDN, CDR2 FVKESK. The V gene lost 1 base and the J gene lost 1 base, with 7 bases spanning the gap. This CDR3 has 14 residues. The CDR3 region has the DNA TGTGCCAGCAGCCAAGTATTGAAGAACACTGAAGCTTTCTTT. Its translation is CASSQVLKNTEAFF.

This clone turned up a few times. The CDR3 DNA sequence: TGCGCCAGCAGCTTGGACCTAGGGGTTTTCACAGATACGCAGTATTTT. Its protein product is CASSLDLGVFTDTQYF. The chain couples TRBV5-1 to TRBJ2-3; D is possibly TRBD1 (5 bases). The CDR3 loop spans 16 amino acids. Per the germline V gene, CDR1 is SGHRS and CDR2 is YFSETQ. V lost 0 bases and J lost 2, with 13 bases in between.

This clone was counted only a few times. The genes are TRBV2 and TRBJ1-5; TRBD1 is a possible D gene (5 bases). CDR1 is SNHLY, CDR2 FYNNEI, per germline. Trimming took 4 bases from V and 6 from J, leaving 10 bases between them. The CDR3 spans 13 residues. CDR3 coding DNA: TGTGCCAGCAGTGTGGAGGGGAGTCAGCCCCAGCATTTT. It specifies CASSVEGSQPQHF.

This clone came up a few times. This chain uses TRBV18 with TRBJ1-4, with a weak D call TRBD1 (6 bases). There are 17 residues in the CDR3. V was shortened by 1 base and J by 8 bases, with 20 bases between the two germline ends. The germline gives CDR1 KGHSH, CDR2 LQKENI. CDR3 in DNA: TGTGCCAGCTCACCACAACCCCCTAAGGGGGGTAGCGAAAAACTGTTTTTT. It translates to CASSPQPPKGGSEKLFF.

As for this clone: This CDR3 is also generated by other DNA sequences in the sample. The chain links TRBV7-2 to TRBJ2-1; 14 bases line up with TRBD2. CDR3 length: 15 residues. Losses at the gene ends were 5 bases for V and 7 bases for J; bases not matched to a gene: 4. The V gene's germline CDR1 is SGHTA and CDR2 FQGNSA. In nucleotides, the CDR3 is TGTGCCAGCAGCCCGGGACTAGCGGGAGTTAATGAGCAGTTCTTC. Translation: CASSPGLAGVNEQFF. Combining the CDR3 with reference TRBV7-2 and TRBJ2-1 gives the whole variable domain GAGVSQSPSNKVTEKGKDVELRCDPISGHTALYWYRQSLGQGLEFLIYFQGNSAPDKSGLPSDRFSAERTGGSVSTLTIQRTQQEDSAVYLCASSPGLAGVNEQFFGPGTRLTVL.

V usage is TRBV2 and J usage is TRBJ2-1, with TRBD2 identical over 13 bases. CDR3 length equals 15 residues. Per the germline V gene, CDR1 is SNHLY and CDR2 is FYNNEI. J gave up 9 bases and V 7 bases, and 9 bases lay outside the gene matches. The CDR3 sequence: CASNKLAGGPGEQFF. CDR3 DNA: TGTGCCAGCAATAAACTAGCGGGAGGGCCCGGTGAGCAGTTCTTC.

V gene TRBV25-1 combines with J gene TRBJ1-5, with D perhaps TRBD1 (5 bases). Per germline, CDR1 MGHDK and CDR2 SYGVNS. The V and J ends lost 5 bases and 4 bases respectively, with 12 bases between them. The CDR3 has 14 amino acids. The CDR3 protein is CASSSGTGNQPQHF. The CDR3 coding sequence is TGTGCCAGCAGTTCCGGGACGGGTAATCAGCCCCAGCATTTT.

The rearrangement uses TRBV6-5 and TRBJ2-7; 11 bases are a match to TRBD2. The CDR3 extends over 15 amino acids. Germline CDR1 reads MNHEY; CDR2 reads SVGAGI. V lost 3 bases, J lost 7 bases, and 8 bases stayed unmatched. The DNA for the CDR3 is TGTGCCAGCAGTTATAGCGGGAGGGCCTCCGGAGAGCAGTACTTC. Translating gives CASSYSGRASGEQYF.

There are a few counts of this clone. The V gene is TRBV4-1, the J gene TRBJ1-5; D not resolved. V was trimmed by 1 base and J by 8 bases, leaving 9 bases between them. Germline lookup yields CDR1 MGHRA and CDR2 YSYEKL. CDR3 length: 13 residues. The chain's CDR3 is CASSQAGPEPQHF. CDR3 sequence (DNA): TGCGCCAGCAGCCAAGCAGGACCCGAGCCCCAGCATTTT.

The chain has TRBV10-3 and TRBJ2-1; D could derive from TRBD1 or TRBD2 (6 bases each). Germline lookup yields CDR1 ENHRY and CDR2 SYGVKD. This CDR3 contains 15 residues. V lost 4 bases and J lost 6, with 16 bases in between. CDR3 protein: CAISGPPGASNEQFF. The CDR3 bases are TGTGCCATCAGTGGACCACCGGGGGCTAGCAATGAGCAGTTCTTC.

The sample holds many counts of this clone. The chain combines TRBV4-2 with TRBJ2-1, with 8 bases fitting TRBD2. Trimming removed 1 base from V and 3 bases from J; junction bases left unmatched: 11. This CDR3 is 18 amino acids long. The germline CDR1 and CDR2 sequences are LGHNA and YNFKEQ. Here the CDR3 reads CASSQGASGQRDYNEQFF. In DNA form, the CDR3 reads TGTGCCAGCAGCCAAGGTGCTAGCGGGCAGCGGGACTACAATGAGCAGTTCTTC.

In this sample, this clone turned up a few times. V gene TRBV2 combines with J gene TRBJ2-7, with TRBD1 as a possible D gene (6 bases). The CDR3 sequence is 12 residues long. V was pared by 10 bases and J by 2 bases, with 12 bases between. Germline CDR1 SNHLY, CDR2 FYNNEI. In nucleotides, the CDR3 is TGTGCCACCGGACAGTGGACCTACGAGCAGTACTTC. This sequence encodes CATGQWTYEQYF. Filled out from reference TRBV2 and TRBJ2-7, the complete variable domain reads EPEVTQTPSHQVTQMGQEVILRCVPISNHLYFYWYRQILGQKVEFLVSFYNNEISEKSEIFDDQFSVERPDGSNFTLKIRSTKLEDSAMYFCATGQWTYEQYFGPGTRLTVT.